The next 9 T cell receptor beta chains were all read from a single sample in a study of CD8+CD57+ T cells in acquired aplastic anemia. CD8+CD57+ cell expansion, shown by flow cytometry, had occurred in the patients selected for sequencing. TCR beta VDJ and CDR3 profiles were obtained from a genomic DNA template. TCRdb passed the reads through MiXCR, listing each CDR3 protein once. The sample carries approximately 250,000 distinct CDR3 sequences, approximately 80% recorded once. The sequencing input was sorted CD4+, CD8+, or CD8+CD57+ T cells (not recorded which) from PBMCs. These receptors were taken from a human donor with aplastic anemia.

The chain carries TRBV7-9 and TRBJ2-3; perhaps TRBD2 as D (5 bases). Trimming left V 5 bases short and J 15 bases short, with 27 bases between. The CDR3 has 15 residues. The germline gives CDR1 SEHNR, CDR2 FQNEAQ (reference sequence). CDR3 in DNA: TGTGCCAGCAGCGGCGCAACGGGGAACAGTGATGCTTTCTATTTT. As protein: CASSGATGNSDAFYF.

A single count supports this clonotype. The chain carries TRBV20-1 and TRBJ2-1, with TRBD2 matching 8 bases. The CDR3 loop spans 17 amino acids. Germline V gene lookup returns CDR1 DFQATT and CDR2 SNEGSKA (reference sequence). J lost 7 bases, V lost 6 bases, and 20 bases had no gene match. The CDR3 coding sequence is TGCAGTGCCCTAAACCCCATGTCCAGCGGGGGACAAAATGAGCAGTTCTTC. This encodes CSALNPMSSGGQNEQFF.

This clonotype came up once. The chain joins TRBV7-2 to TRBJ1-6; the D gene is possibly TRBD1 (5 bases). The germline CDR1 and CDR2 sequences are SGHTA and FQGNSA. This CDR3 has 13 residues. V was cut by 5 bases and J by 6 bases, with 8 bases left in between. Here the CDR3 DNA reads TGTGCCAGCAGCCGGACACGTAATTCACCCCTCCACTTT. The encoded protein is CASSRTRNSPLHF. Variable domain in full (rest from reference TRBV7-2 and TRBJ1-6): GAGVSQSPSNKVTEKGKDVELRCDPISGHTALYWYRQSLGQGLEFLIYFQGNSAPDKSGLPSDRFSAERTGGSVSTLTIQRTQQEDSAVYLCASSRTRNSPLHFGNGTRLTVT.

Comments on this clonotype: A read error may produce the germline difference seen at one junction end. The V call is TRBV7-8, the J call TRBJ2-1, with D possibly called TRBD1 or TRBD2 (5 bases each). CDR1 and CDR2 (germline): SGHVS, FQNEAQ. The CDR3 is made up of 15 amino acids. CDR3 DNA: TGTGCCAGTAGTATAGCGAGGGGATCCTACGATGAGCACTTCTTC. Translation: CASSIARGSYDEHFF.

Comments on this clonotype: The CDR3 carries no conserved terminal phenylalanine or tryptophan, so it likely arises from a read error. The DNA is omitted, as the CDR3 cannot be located on it reliably, and the CDR3 follows TCRdb's listing. The chain carries TRBV2 and TRBJ2-5; TRBD1 is the table's D call, not checked against the DNA. Germline V CDR1 and CDR2: SNHLY, FYNNEI. The CDR3 adds up to 15 amino acids, both ends counted. CDR3 region: CASGAGGTDTQYFGP.

About this clonotype itself: The conserved final phenylalanine or tryptophan is absent from the CDR3, which likely points to a read error. The limits of the CDR3 on the DNA are not certain, so only TCRdb's listed CDR3 is given. The chain recombines TRBV7-9 with TRBJ2-3; the table names TRBD1, a call not compared with the DNA. CDR1 SEHNR and CDR2 FQNEAQ come from the germline V gene (reference sequence). The CDR3 is 13 amino acids in total, end residues counted. The CDR3 region is CASGLAGSYRANI.

As concerns this clonotype: Germline and junction disagree at one end, which may indicate a read error. The chain uses TRBV7-9 and TRBJ1-2; D gene unclear. The CDR3 covers 14 residues. In germline, CDR1 is SEHNR, CDR2 FQNEAQ (reference sequence). CDR3 sequence reads: CASSREYPAGSYTF. The CDR3 DNA reads TGTGCCAGCAGCAGAGAGTACCCGGCGGGGAGCTATACCTTC.

This clonotype has just a few counts. An end of the junction does not agree with germline; a read error may underlie this. The chain carries TRBV9 and TRBJ2-5, with D uncertain. The CDR3 length is 14 residues. From germline, CDR1 is SGDLS and CDR2 YYNGEE. Written as DNA, the CDR3 is TGTGCCACCAGCCGGACCTCCAGTCAAGAGACCCAGTACTTC. Its translation: CATSRTSSQETQYF. Variable domain in full (rest from reference TRBV9 and TRBJ2-5): DSGVTQTPKHLITATGQRVTLRCSPRSGDLSVYWYQQSLDQGLQFLIQYYNGEERAKGNILERFSAQQFPDLHSELNLSSLELGDSALYFCATSRTSSQETQYFGPGTRLLVL.

This CDR3 is CSVNEGFYGYTF. CDR3 DNA: TGCAGCGTTAACGAGGGGTTCTATGGCTACACCTTC. V is TRBV29-1 and J is TRBJ1-2; a weak D match, TRBD1 (5 bases). V was trimmed by 5 bases and J by 4 bases, leaving 11 bases between them. Germline CDR1 is SQVTM and CDR2 is ANQGSEA. The CDR3 extends over 12 amino acids.